The rows below give T cell receptor beta chains drawn from one sample of a study of blood T cell repertoires in COVID-19. Produced via immunoSEQ multiplex PCR; TCRdb's table is partial and in-frame only. The data contain 150,000 to 200,000 clones, about 85% of them singletons. Sequenced: peripheral blood. All receptors derive from a human donor with acute or convalescent COVID-19. The donor label of this sample is uncertain. Both conserved end residues are part of each CDR3. The D gene is left open where the match is weak. The size field is filled for only some rows; it gives once, few, many or a size class.

D gene,clone size,J gene,V gene,CDR3 DNA,CDR3 protein
NA,few,TRBJ1-4,TRBV5-1,TGCGCCAGCAGCTTGGTTCCGACGCAGGCAACTAATGAAAAACTGTTTTTT,CASSLVPTQATNEKLFF
TRBD2,NA,TRBJ2-7,TRBV15,TGTGCCACCACTAGAGGACTAGCGCCTTTCGCCGAGCAGTACTTC,CATTRGLAPFAEQYF
NA,NA,TRBJ1-2,TRBV9,TGTGCCAGCAGCGGACAGGTGAACTATGGCTACACCTTC,CASSGQVNYGYTF
TRBD1,NA,TRBJ1-5,TRBV15,TGTGCCACCAGCGGACAGGGTCTGAATCAGCCCCAGCATTTT,CATSGQGLNQPQHF
TRBD1,NA,TRBJ1-1,TRBV29-1,TGCAGCGGCGGACAGGGCACTGAAGCTTTCTTT,CSGGQGTEAFF
NA,NA,TRBJ1-2,TRBV3-1/TRBV3-2,TGTGCCAGCAGCCAAGAGGTCTATGCTGGCTACACCTTC,CASSQEVYAGYTF
NA,NA,TRBJ2-7,TRBV4-3,TGCGCCAGCAGCCAAGATTCACCAGGGTCCGAGCAGTACTTC,CASSQDSPGSEQYF
TRBD1,few,TRBJ1-5,TRBV7-2,TGTGCCAGCAGCTTAGAGGCCAGGGGGAATCAGCCCCAGCATTTT,CASSLEARGNQPQHF
NA,NA,TRBJ1-1,TRBV2,TGTGCCAGCGCAGTTTTGAACACTGAAGCTTTCTTT,CASAVLNTEAFF
NA,NA,TRBJ1-3,TRBV29-1,TGCAGCGTCCGGGACTCTGGAAACACCATATATTTT,CSVRDSGNTIYF
TRBD1,few,TRBJ1-6,TRBV6-5,TGTGCCAGCAGGAGGACAGGGGGTTTACCCCTCCACTTT,CASRRTGGLPLHF
NA,once,TRBJ1-1,TRBV11-3,TGTGCCAGCAGCTTAGGGAGGGATTGGACTGAAGCTTTCTTT,CASSLGRDWTEAFF
TRBD1,NA,TRBJ1-6,TRBV4-1,TGCGCCAGCAGCCTCTGGACAGGGGAGGTTTCACCCCTCCACTTT,CASSLWTGEVSPLHF
TRBD1,NA,TRBJ1-4,TRBV5-6,TGTGCCAGCAGCTTCCAGGGGGCGCGGAGTGAAAAACTGTTTTTT,CASSFQGARSEKLFF
TRBD1,once,TRBJ1-5,TRBV18,TGTGCCAGCTCACCAGGACAGGTGGTGCGGGATCAGCCCCAGCATTTT,CASSPGQVVRDQPQHF
NA,few,TRBJ1-5,TRBV30,TGTGCCTGGAGTTTAAGTCAGAATAGCAATCAGCCCCAGCATTTT,CAWSLSQNSNQPQHF
NA,NA,TRBJ1-4,TRBV19,TGTGCCACCAACTCCGGACATAGGGGGGAAAAACTGTTTTTT,CATNSGHRGEKLFF
NA,NA,TRBJ1-2,TRBV12-3/TRBV12-4,TGTGCCAGCAAAACAGGGAATTCCTATGGCTACACCTTC,CASKTGNSYGYTF
NA,NA,TRBJ2-5,TRBV5-1,TGCGCCAGCAGTCGCCGGGGGAACCAAGAGACCCAGTACTTC,CASSRRGNQETQYF
TRBD1,NA,TRBJ1-5,TRBV28,TGTGCCAGCAGTGGGACAGTTGGCCCCTATAGCAATCAGCCCCAGCATTTT,CASSGTVGPYSNQPQHF
NA,NA,TRBJ1-3,TRBV27,TGTGCCAGCAGTTTGTCCTACAGAGAAACTGGAAACACCATATATTTT,CASSLSYRETGNTIYF
NA,NA,TRBJ2-3,TRBV6-5,TGTGCCAGCAAAACCTTGGAGAGCACAGATACGCAGTATTTT,CASKTLESTDTQYF
NA,NA,TRBJ1-1,TRBV7-2,TGTGCCAGCAGCTTAGATTCGACAAGGACAGTAGAAGCTTTCTTT,CASSLDSTRTVEAFF
NA,NA,TRBJ1-6,TRBV2,TGTGCCAGCAGTGACAGGGGTCTAACCCACTTT,CASSDRGLTHF
NA,few,TRBJ1-5,TRBV6-6,TGTGCCAGCACCTCGGGGGGGGATCAGCCCCAGCATTTT,CASTSGGDQPQHF
TRBD1,NA,TRBJ1-5,TRBV10-3,TGTGCCATCAGTGAGGGACAGGGGGAAAGCAATCAGCCCCAGCATTTT,CAISEGQGESNQPQHF
TRBD1,NA,TRBJ1-1,TRBV7-9,TGTGCCAGCAGCTTAGTAGGCAGGGGGCTTATGAACACTGAAGCTTTCTTT,CASSLVGRGLMNTEAFF
NA,NA,TRBJ1-3,TRBV4-1,TGCGCCAGCAGCCAGCCCGTCGACAGGCCGCAGTGGGGAAACACCATATATTTT,CASSQPVDRPQWGNTIYF
TRBD1,NA,TRBJ1-1,TRBV28,TGTGCCAGCAGTTTACCTGACAGGGCCACTGAAGCTTTCTTT,CASSLPDRATEAFF
NA,NA,TRBJ1-5,TRBV2,TGTGCCAGCAGTGGTGGGTCCCGAGGTAGCAATCAGCCCCAGCATTTT,CASSGGSRGSNQPQHF
TRBD1,NA,TRBJ1-5,TRBV4-1,TGCGCCAGCAGCCAAGGGACAGGGAGTGCGAGTCAGCCCCAGCATTTT,CASSQGTGSASQPQHF
TRBD1,NA,TRBJ1-1,TRBV10-2,TGCGCCAGCAGTACCGGGACAGGGGAGATCCAAGCTTTCTTT,CASSTGTGEIQAFF
TRBD2,NA,TRBJ2-1,TRBV6-4,TGTGCCAGCAGGGGCGCGGGGGTGGGCCCCGGCGTGAATGAGCAGTTCTTC,CASRGAGVGPGVNEQFF
NA,NA,TRBJ2-1,TRBV28,TGTGCCAGCAGGCTGACTCTCAGCGTGGGTGAGCAGTTCTTC,CASRLTLSVGEQFF
TRBD2,few,TRBJ2-5,TRBV7-9,TGTGCCAGCAGCTTAGGCGGGGGGGCCCTGGAGACCCAGTACTTC,CASSLGGGALETQYF
TRBD2,NA,TRBJ2-5,TRBV5-1,TGCGCCAGCAGCTTGGAGCTAGCGGGGGGGACGCCGTACTTC,CASSLELAGGTPYF
TRBD1,NA,TRBJ1-1,TRBV27,TGTGCCAGCAGTTTCGGGGACAGGGCATACACTGAAGCTTTCTTT,CASSFGDRAYTEAFF
TRBD1,once,TRBJ2-7,TRBV3-1/TRBV3-2,TGTGCCAGCAGCACCGGGACAGGGATATACGAGCAGTACTTC,CASSTGTGIYEQYF
TRBD1,NA,TRBJ1-4,TRBV18,TGTGCCAGCTCACACGGACAGGGGGCAACTAATGAAAAACTGTTTTTT,CASSHGQGATNEKLFF
TRBD1,NA,TRBJ1-6,TRBV30,TGTGCCTGGATCTCCGGGACAGGGGGCGCGTATAATTCACCCCTCCACTTT,CAWISGTGGAYNSPLHF
NA,NA,TRBJ1-1,TRBV5-1,TGCGCCAGCAGCTTGGATCAGGGGAACACTGAAGCTTTCTTT,CASSLDQGNTEAFF
TRBD1,NA,TRBJ1-6,TRBV5-5,TGTGCCAGCAGCACACCGGGACAGGGGGCGAAGGGATCACCCCTCCACTTT,CASSTPGQGAKGSPLHF
TRBD1,once,TRBJ1-1,TRBV7-9,TGTGCCAGCAGCTTTGAGACAGGGAGGCCTGAAGCTTTCTTT,CASSFETGRPEAFF
NA,NA,TRBJ2-5,TRBV4-2,TGTGCCAGCAGCCAAGGAAGGGGGAGAACACAAGAGACCCAGTACTTC,CASSQGRGRTQETQYF
NA,NA,TRBJ1-6,TRBV18,TGTGCCAGCTCACTTAAGGGCGACAGACAACGTTCACCCCTCCACTTT,CASSLKGDRQRSPLHF
NA,once,TRBJ2-5,TRBV29-1,TGCAGCGTTGAAGGGACAACAACGGGAGAGACCCAGTACTTC,CSVEGTTTGETQYF
NA,NA,TRBJ1-2,TRBV6-5,TGTGCCAGCAGTTCCCTAAGACAGGCCTCCGGCTACACCTTC,CASSSLRQASGYTF
NA,NA,TRBJ1-1,TRBV30,TGTGCCTGGAGTGACCCGGATGGGGCCATGATGAAAGCTTTCTTT,CAWSDPDGAMMKAFF
NA,NA,TRBJ1-2,TRBV15,TGTGCCACCAGCAGAGATCAGGTGGGACATAGGCCCTATGGCTACACCTTC,CATSRDQVGHRPYGYTF
TRBD1,once,TRBJ2-1,TRBV28,TGTGCCAGCAGTTTAGTAGCCGGACAGGGTGGGTCACTGTCCTACAATGAGCAGTTCTTC,CASSLVAGQGGSLSYNEQFF